This T cell receptor beta chain comes out of a study of T-cell memory formation after mild COVID-19. Broader study findings: Still unconfirmed is whether the second-wave clones peaking on day 37 recognized SARS-CoV-2. The CD4+ clones that contracted clustered mainly within CM and EM, and the CD8+ clones concentrated in EMRA. Clones contracting day 15 to 85 were balanced CD4/CD8; later expanders leaned CD4+.

The sample holds many counts of this clonotype. Its antigen remains unknown. TCR alpha and TCR beta cDNA libraries carrying sample barcodes and UMIs were produced by 5'RACE using constant-segment primers. TCRdb passed the 5' RACE reads through MiXCR, listing each CDR3 protein once. Of tens of thousands of distinct CDR3 sequences listed, about 6.1% are singletons. The sequence derives from an adult who had mild COVID-19 (a few samples of this study predate the infection). Cell type and time point are not known. The sample was PBMCs or a T cell subset sorted from them (not recorded which).

The CDR3 region is CASSPSGGQEQYF. Here the CDR3 DNA reads TGTGCCAGCAGCCCCAGCGGGGGACAAGAGCAGTACTTC. This chain joins TRBV7-3 and TRBJ2-7; 8 positions agree with TRBD2. V dropped 5 bases and J dropped 7; count of bases not matched to a gene: 7. This CDR3 is 13 amino acids long. Per germline, CDR1 SGHTA and CDR2 FQGTGA. Supplemented by reference TRBV7-3 and TRBJ2-7, the full variable domain reads GAGVSQTPSNKVTEKGKYVELRCDPISGHTALYWYRQSLGQGPEFLIYFQGTGAADDSGLPNDRFFAVRPEGSVSTLKIQRTERGDSAVYLCASSPSGGQEQYFGPGTRLTVT.